The TCR beta chain under discussion was sequenced for a study of T cells in Graves' hyperthyroidism and ophthalmopathy (dated 2019 in TCRdb). Concerning the study at large: Peripheral blood samples were taken at initial diagnosis, before any treatment was given. In about 6 Graves' hyperthyroidism patients, the study also compared T-cell repertoires from thyroid tissue with T-cell repertoires from blood. Whether ophthalmopathy could be predicted prospectively was tested in an independent validation cohort made up of roughly 19 hyperthyroidism patients plus 17 patients who later progressed to ophthalmopathy. After blood sampling, hyperthyroidism patients were treated with methimazole at a starting dose of 30 mg daily, and ophthalmopathy patients were treated with high-dose intravenous methylprednisolone. For training and testing, the roughly 97 patients in the discovery cohort were randomly divided in a 7:3 ratio. TCR Vbeta CDR3 sequencing of approximately 140 peripheral blood samples (about 45 ophthalmopathy, about 74 hyperthyroidism and 17 progressor patients) is reported in the paper. A discovery cohort of about a hundred patients, 43 with Graves' ophthalmopathy and roughly 59 with stable Graves' hyperthyroidism, was used to find distinguishing TCR V-J signatures. General study outcomes and caveats: No statistical method was used to fix the sample size in advance, and group allocation was not hidden from the investigators. In validation, the model predicted progression to ophthalmopathy a median of around six months before onset, with over 55% sensitivity and more than 72% specificity. A model built on a 13 V-J signature distinguished ophthalmopathy from stable hyperthyroidism, reaching roughly 88% sensitivity and around 81% specificity in cross-validation and 80%/75% in testing. Blood samples also contained most of the expanded thyroid clonotypes (frequency above 0.001), which suggests that blood repertoires may reflect thyroid immune responses.

Trimming costs V 6 bases and J 9 bases, and their ends lie 15 bases apart. The CDR3 runs 13 amino acids, cysteine and phenylalanine included. Only the CDR3 part of the read is kept: 39 bases, read in frame from the first base. According to the germline V gene, CDR1 reads LGHNA and CDR2 reads YNFKEQ. The sample holds a few counts of this clonotype. Its antigen is still unknown. Per-nucleotide qualities are absent, and no much larger clonotype sits a single base away. In the ophthalmopathy patients, disease was moderately to severely active, with a Clinical Activity Score of 3 or more, a NOSPECS grade of 4 or more, and a duration of less than 3 months. Patients with uncontrolled infections, other autoimmune diseases, pregnancy or lactation were excluded. Diagnoses were established on the basis of clinical symptoms, serum thyroxine and TRAb, thyroid ultrasound, and orbital computed tomography. PBMCs were separated from 10 ml of fresh peripheral blood using Ficoll-Paque density gradient centrifugation. Trizol reagent was used to extract total RNA, and RNA quality was then checked on an Agilent 2100 Bioanalyzer.

The TCR beta CDR3 regions were amplified from the RNA transcripts. The TCR CDR3 was subjected to a first round of RT-PCR using the HTBI primer set and the Qiagen OneStep RT-PCR kit. Libraries were constructed in a second round of multiplex PCR, after which size selection and purification were performed. Paired-end sequencing of the libraries was performed with 100 bp reads on an Illumina HiSeq2000. As for the authors' bioinformatics: SOAPnuke was used to process the raw data, removing reads that contained adapters or uncalled bases, had a mean Phred below 15, or lacked an exact match to the constant primer or identifier. High-quality paired reads were merged with COPE v1.2.5, and unique nucleotide sequences were defined as clonotypes. Clonotypes were aligned to IMGT TRBV, TRBD and TRBJ reference segments using MiTCR v1.1. Analysis was restricted to V-J combinations with a frequency above 0.0001, which covered just over 98% of repertoires. The TCS score was defined as the ratio of F50 (clonal expansion) to E x V (chaos), calculated using BLOSUM62-based TCRdist between CDR3 peptides within each V-J. Welch's t-statistics and random forest reduced roughly 530 V-J features to roughly 13, which were used in a naive Bayes classifier (R e1071). TCRdb reanalyzed the raw reads on its own, using fastp at Q25 for trimming and MiXCR for clone calling, and kept in-frame beta chains. Every distinct CDR3 protein forms one entry, paired with its most common genes and DNA. These V and J calls are TCRdb output, not the study's own analysis. The sample table contains about 370,000 distinct CDR3 sequences; only one count was recorded for about 15% of them. Around 20% of the sample comes from the top ten.

The rearrangement joined TRBV4-2 to TRBJ2-1, with TRBD2 as a weak D call on 6 bases. This clonotype originated in a woman aged 55-70 years with Graves' ophthalmopathy. Sequencing was done on a sample of blood. In nucleotide form, the sequence is TGTGCCAGCAGTCGACTAGGGTCCGGTGAGCAGTTCTTC. This yields the protein CASSRLGSGEQFF.